A single T cell receptor (beta chain) is shown here with its context. As yet, its antigen is unknown. These data come from a study of vaccination effects on CD4 cells after COVID-19. Study outcomes and limitations: Clones induced by infection and by vaccine showed marked clonal contraction late after vaccination.

Before sequencing took place, the ViraFEST assay used viral peptide pools to expand antigen-specific CD4+ T cells. Cells that had been cultured for 10 days were the source of isolated CD4+ T cells. Vaccinees lacked prior SARS-CoV-2 infection and tested negative for nucleocapsid antibodies. The J segment lost 4 bases and the V segment lost 6 bases, leaving 11 bases of the junction unmatched. The CDR3 spans 15 residues. CDR1 is MNHEY, CDR2 SVGAGI, per germline. Assay: immunoSEQ multiplex PCR; the TCRdb copy retains only in-frame clones and omits some. This table has 70,000 to 95,000 clones, around 70% appearing once.

The chain is built from TRBV6-5 and TRBJ1-2; 7 bases agree with TRBD1. This specimen consisted of CD4+ T cells from PBMCs cultured with HCoV-229E spike peptides, obtained before COVID-19 vaccination. This sequence originates from a human donor who received a COVID-19 vaccine. The CDR3 sequence: CASRPRDRDSYGYTF. Written as DNA, the CDR3 is TGTGCCAGCAGGCCCCGGGACAGAGATTCCTATGGCTACACCTTC.